This is a list of T cell receptor beta chains from one sample in a study of CD8 T cells in ankylosing spondylitis. Each CDR3 protein gets one entry after TCRdb re-called the 5' RACE reads with MiXCR. The table has about 700,000 distinct CDR3 sequences, roughly 20% seen once; the top ten hold approximately 18%. The sample consisted of blood, either unsorted or a sorted T cell fraction (not recorded which). The source is a male donor with ankylosing spondylitis. Both conserved end residues are part of each CDR3. A D gene is named only where the DNA matches it firmly. Clone size is given for some rows only: seen once, a few or many times, or a class if the clone is expanded.

J: TRBJ1-6
D: .
size: once
V: TRBV7-9
CDR3: CASSGDDSPLHF
DNA: TGTGCCAGCAGCGGTGATGATTCACCCCTCCACTTT

J: TRBJ1-1
D: TRBD1
size: few
V: TRBV6-1
CDR3: CASSEYWDRVFSEAFF
DNA: TGTGCCAGCAGTGAATATTGGGACAGGGTATTTAGTGAAGCTTTCTTT

J: TRBJ1-2
D: TRBD1
size: few
V: TRBV20-1
CDR3: CSARGDRADYYGYTF
DNA: TGCAGTGCTAGGGGGGACAGGGCGGATTACTATGGCTACACCTTC

J: TRBJ2-3
D: .
size: few
V: TRBV9
CDR3: CASSVGPRVDTDTQYF
DNA: TGTGCCAGCAGCGTCGGACCGCGCGTGGACACAGATACGCAGTATTTT

J: TRBJ2-1
D: TRBD2
size: few
V: TRBV7-9
CDR3: CASSLGRDYRNEQFF
DNA: TGTGCCAGCAGCTTAGGGAGGGACTATCGGAATGAGCAGTTCTTC

J: TRBJ1-1
D: TRBD1
size: many
V: TRBV15
CDR3: CATSRLDRDHTEAFF
DNA: TGTGCCACCAGCAGACTTGACAGGGACCACACTGAAGCTTTCTTT

J: TRBJ2-1
D: TRBD1
size: .
V: TRBV7-8
CDR3: CASRPDRGMHEQFF
DNA: TGTGCCAGCAGGCCAGACAGGGGGATGCATGAGCAGTTCTTC

J: TRBJ2-5
D: TRBD2
size: .
V: TRBV4-3
CDR3: CASSQWSDGAGSETQYF
DNA: TGCGCCAGCAGCCAATGGAGCGATGGAGCGGGATCAGAGACCCAGTACTTC

J: TRBJ2-3
D: .
size: .
V: TRBV19
CDR3: CASTTTGSDTQYF
DNA: TGTGCCAGTACAACAACAGGGTCGGATACGCAGTATTTT

J: TRBJ2-5
D: .
size: few
V: TRBV11-2
CDR3: CASSFGSRLYQETQYF
DNA: TGTGCCAGCAGCTTTGGCAGTCGCTTGTACCAAGAGACCCAGTACTTC

J: TRBJ2-7
D: TRBD2
size: few
V: TRBV29-1
CDR3: CSVRWGREDEQYF
DNA: TGCAGCGTTAGGTGGGGGCGGGAGGACGAGCAGTACTTC

J: TRBJ2-5
D: .
size: many
V: TRBV12-3/TRBV12-4
CDR3: CASSFAETQYF
DNA: TGTGCCAGCAGTTTTGCTGAGACCCAGTACTTC

J: TRBJ1-2
D: .
size: .
V: TRBV5-6
CDR3: CASSFRAGQKNYVYTF
DNA: TGTGCCAGCAGCTTTCGGGCAGGCCAAAAGAACTATGTCTACACCTTC

J: TRBJ2-3
D: TRBD2
size: .
V: TRBV27
CDR3: CASSQTSGGGWADTQYF
DNA: TGTGCCAGCAGTCAGACTAGCGGGGGAGGTTGGGCAGATACGCAGTATTTT

J: TRBJ2-7
D: .
size: .
V: TRBV29-1
CDR3: CSVELDQRDEQYF
DNA: TGCAGCGTTGAATTGGACCAAAGAGACGAGCAGTACTTC

J: TRBJ2-5
D: .
size: few
V: TRBV10-3
CDR3: CAISGGETQYF
DNA: TGTGCCATCAGCGGTGGAGAGACCCAGTACTTC

J: TRBJ2-1
D: .
size: .
V: TRBV5-1
CDR3: CASSVVPGTVYNEQFF
DNA: TGCGCCAGCAGCGTGGTACCCGGGACGGTCTACAATGAGCAGTTCTTC

J: TRBJ2-5
D: .
size: few
V: TRBV7-9
CDR3: CASARQGLQETQYF
DNA: TGTGCCAGCGCTCGGCAGGGACTCCAAGAGACCCAGTACTTC

J: TRBJ1-4
D: TRBD1
size: .
V: TRBV18
CDR3: CASSPGTGGEEKLFF
DNA: TGTGCCAGCTCACCCGGGACAGGGGGTGAGGAAAAACTGTTTTTT

J: TRBJ2-7
D: TRBD1
size: .
V: TRBV6-2/TRBV6-3
CDR3: CASSFTSTGIPYEQYF
DNA: TGTGCCAGCAGTTTTACTTCGACAGGGATACCCTACGAGCAGTACTTC

J: TRBJ2-7
D: TRBD1
size: few
V: TRBV27
CDR3: CASSLYHTGAYEQYF
DNA: TGTGCCAGCAGTTTATACCACACAGGGGCCTACGAGCAGTACTTC

J: TRBJ2-5
D: TRBD2
size: .
V: TRBV11-2
CDR3: CASTPLAGGRETQYF
DNA: TGTGCCAGCACCCCTCTAGCGGGGGGGAGGGAGACCCAGTACTTC